This TCR beta chain stems from a study of a mutant IDH1 vaccine in newly diagnosed glioma. The overall study: The first vaccination came 4-6 weeks after radiotherapy alone, or with temozolomide cycles. Weeks 35 and 47 hosted visits V12 and V13, respectively.

Assay used: immunoSEQ multiplex PCR; TCRdb lists only in-frame clones, some missing. This sample has approximately 50,000 clones, with about four fifths found just once. As to this clone: Its antigen is still unknown.

As for time point: week 47, end of study. In every dose of vaccine, 300 ug of mutant IDH1 20-mer peptide was given alongside topical imiquimod. Donor diagnoses consisted of new WHO grade 3 or 4 IDH1-mutant, ATRX-lost astrocytomas. The sequencing used PBMCs, collected from a glioma patient whose treatment included an IDH1 peptide vaccine. This clonotype was obtained from a woman between 50 and 59 years old with glioma.

The CDR3: CASSDIGGAEYF. CDR3 in DNA: TGTGCCAGCAGTGATATCGGGGGGGCCGAGTATTTT. The rearrangement joins TRBV2 to TRBJ2-3; the match to TRBD2 covers 8 bases. V shed 3 bases and J 13 bases; nucleotides not matched to a gene: 6. This CDR3 region has 12 residues. Germline V gene lookup returns CDR1 SNHLY and CDR2 FYNNEI. Supplemented by reference TRBV2 and TRBJ2-3, the full variable domain reads EPEVTQTPSHQVTQMGQEVILRCVPISNHLYFYWYRQILGQKVEFLVSFYNNEISEKSEIFDDQFSVERPDGSNFTLKIRSTKLEDSAMYFCASSDIGGAEYFGPGTRLTVL.